The 10 T cell receptor beta chains given below trace back to one sample, sequenced in a study of CD8 T cells in ankylosing spondylitis. MiXCR was run by TCRdb on the 5' RACE reads, yielding one entry per CDR3 protein. Of some 37,000 distinct CDR3 sequences in the sample, around 10% are singletons; the top ten hold around 20%. Sequencing was performed on synovial fluid, either unsorted or a sorted T cell fraction (not recorded which). Receptors were obtained from a male donor with ankylosing spondylitis.

The rearrangement links TRBV19 to TRBJ2-3, with D possibly matching TRBD1 (6 bases). The CDR3 length is 15 residues. Germline lookup yields CDR1 LNHDA and CDR2 SQIVND (reference sequence). V was trimmed by 3 bases and J by 4 bases, leaving 14 bases between them. In nucleotides, the CDR3 is TGTGCCAGTAGTATTGCACAGGGTACGTCAGATACGCAGTATTTT. It yields the protein CASSIAQGTSDTQYF. Full variable domain (outside the CDR3, taken from reference TRBV19 and TRBJ2-3): DGGITQSPKYLFRKEGQNVTLSCEQNLNHDAMYWYRQDPGQGLRLIYYSQIVNDFQKGDIAEGYSVSREKKESFPLTVTSAQKNPTAFYLCASSIAQGTSDTQYFGPGTRLTVL.

The genes are TRBV11-2 and TRBJ2-6, with D perhaps TRBD2 (5 bases). The V gene's germline CDR1 is SGHAT and CDR2 FQNNGV. The length of the CDR3 is 18 residues. V lost 4 bases and J lost 4, with 20 bases in between. This chain's CDR3 is CASSSSSRHTGGANVLTF. The CDR3, as DNA: TGTGCCAGCAGCTCGAGTTCCAGGCACACGGGAGGGGCCAACGTCCTGACTTTC.

The chain joins TRBV14 to TRBJ2-7; the match to TRBD2 covers 13 bases. Germline assignment: CDR1 SGHDN and CDR2 FVKESK. The V and J ends lost 1 base and 3 bases, in that order; junction bases with no gene match: 0. This CDR3 is built from 15 residues. The CDR3 region is CASSQGTSGGYEQYF. CDR3 coding DNA: TGTGCCAGCAGCCAAGGGACTAGCGGGGGCTACGAGCAGTACTTC.

V gene TRBV29-1 combines with J gene TRBJ2-1, with D unresolved. The CDR3 extends over 13 amino acids. Germline CDR1 reads SQVTM; CDR2 reads ANQGSEA. Trimming left V 7 bases short and J 2 bases short, with 12 bases between. The DNA of the CDR3 is TGCAGCGGTTCCAGTAGGACCTACAATGAGCAGTTCTTC. This translates into CSGSSRTYNEQFF.

This clonotype has a handful of counts. The rearrangement links TRBV20-1 to TRBJ1-1; no firm D call. Germline V CDR1 and CDR2: DFQATT, SNEGSKA (reference sequence). The CDR3 is 13 amino acids. The ends were cut back, 3 bases at V and 3 bases at J, with 11 bases in the middle. As DNA, the CDR3 is TGCAGTGCTAGTTACACACCAGACACTGAAGCTTTCTTT. Residues: CSASYTPDTEAFF.

This clonotype was found many times. V gene TRBV13 combines with J gene TRBJ2-5; unclear D gene. The V end was cut by 4 bases, the J end by 2 bases, with 11 bases between. Germline V CDR1 and CDR2: PRHDT, FYEKMQ (reference sequence). This CDR3 comprises 14 residues. CDR3 nucleotides: TGTGCCAGCAGCTCGCGTATGGTGCAAGAGACCCAGTACTTC. Its translation: CASSSRMVQETQYF. Filled out from reference TRBV13 and TRBJ2-5, the complete variable domain reads AAGVIQSPRHLIKEKRETATLKCYPIPRHDTVYWYQQGPGQDPQFLISFYEKMQSDKGSIPDRFSAQQFSDYHSELNMSSLELGDSALYFCASSSRMVQETQYFGPGTRLLVL.

This clonotype was seen repeatedly, ten times or more. The chain employs TRBV9 and TRBJ2-1; D may be TRBD1 (5 bases). Germline lookup yields CDR1 SGDLS and CDR2 YYNGEE. Deletions cut 2 bases from V and 2 bases from J, with 14 bases between. The CDR3 covers 16 residues. The CDR3 protein is CASSVTVGYAYNEQFF. The CDR3 DNA reads as TGTGCCAGCAGCGTGACAGTGGGGTATGCCTACAATGAGCAGTTCTTC.

Many counts were recorded for this clonotype. The gene calls are TRBV9 and TRBJ2-3; D gene uncertain. CDR3 size: 14 residues. Germline CDR1 reads SGDLS; CDR2 reads YYNGEE. V was shortened by 3 bases and J by 0 bases, with 8 bases between the two germline ends. The CDR3 bases are TGTGCCAGCAGCGGATTATACAGCACAGATACGCAGTATTTT. Protein sequence: CASSGLYSTDTQYF.

There are many counts of this clonotype. The gene calls are TRBV12-3 or TRBV12-4 and TRBJ2-5; either TRBD1 or TRBD2 may supply D (5 bases each). The length of the CDR3 is 13 residues. V lost 3 bases and J 5 bases, leaving 10 bases between the germline ends. CDR3 in DNA: TGTGCCAGCAGTTTCGTCCGGGGCGAGACCCAGTACTTC. Translated: CASSFVRGETQYF.

In this sample, this clonotype turned up many times. The V call is TRBV6-5, the J call TRBJ2-6; D is ambiguous. The V end lost 0 bases, the J end lost 5 bases, and 8 bases lay between the germline ends. The CDR3 totals 15 residues. Germline V CDR1 and CDR2: MNHEY, SVGAGI. CDR3 coding DNA: TGTGCCAGCAGTTACTCGGAGACGAGGGCCAACGTCCTGACTTTC. This sequence encodes CASSYSETRANVLTF.